A selection of T cell receptor beta chains follows, all from one sample in a study of lymphopenia after photon versus proton radiotherapy. This table comes from immunoSEQ multiplex PCR, and its TCRdb copy is limited to in-frame clones, with some not included. The sample lists 65,000 or so clones; roughly nine tenths were seen once. Material: peripheral blood, obtained from a patient treated with proton-based radiotherapy. The source is an elderly man with esophageal cancer. Each CDR3 is given with its conserved first and last residue. Fields, in order: J gene, clone size, D gene, V gene, CDR3 protein, CDR3 DNA. A D gene is named only where the DNA matches it firmly. The size field is filled for only some rows; it gives once, few, many or a size class.

TRBJ2-2,-,TRBD2,TRBV7-9,CASSGPLAGANTGELFF,TGTGCCAGCAGCGGCCCCCTAGCGGGGGCGAACACCGGGGAGCTGTTTTTT
TRBJ2-6,-,TRBD2,TRBV4-3,CASSQTSGEAGANVLTF,TGCGCCAGCAGCCAGACTAGCGGGGAGGCTGGGGCCAACGTCCTGACTTTC
TRBJ1-2,-,TRBD1,TRBV25-1,CASSVDDRGRSYGYTF,TGTGCCAGCAGTGTAGATGACAGGGGGCGCAGCTATGGCTACACCTTC
TRBJ2-1,-,-,TRBV9,CASSAWDEQFF,TGTGCCAGCAGCGCGTGGGATGAGCAGTTCTTC
TRBJ2-7,once,-,TRBV30,CACRRAAREQYF,TGTGCCTGCCGGCGGGCTGCGAGGGAGCAGTACTTC
TRBJ1-5,-,TRBD1,TRBV29-1,CSAGGVGNQPQHF,TGCAGCGCAGGGGGCGTCGGCAATCAGCCCCAGCATTTT
TRBJ2-4,-,TRBD2,TRBV19,CASSYSLAGNIQYF,TGTGCCAGTAGTTACAGCCTAGCGGGGAACATTCAGTACTTC
TRBJ2-2,-,-,TRBV7-5,CVRSFGRRGSPFTGELFF,TGTGTCAGAAGCTTTGGGCGCCGAGGCTCGCCGTTCACCGGGGAGCTGTTTTTT
TRBJ1-3,once,-,TRBV7-8,CASSLGGGGNTIYF,TGTGCCAGCAGCTTAGGGGGGGGAGGAAACACCATATATTTT
TRBJ1-5,-,-,TRBV27,CASSLGRGQPQHF,TGTGCCAGCAGTTTAGGGCGGGGTCAGCCCCAGCATTTT
TRBJ2-7,-,-,TRBV14,CASSQDVTVRPYEQYF,TGTGCCAGCAGCCAAGATGTAACAGTCCGCCCCTACGAGCAGTACTTC
TRBJ1-5,-,-,TRBV5-4,CASSLYPGPNQPQHF,TGTGCCAGCAGCTTGTATCCGGGTCCCAATCAGCCCCAGCATTTT
TRBJ1-2,-,TRBD1,TRBV18,CASSPPGTGDYYGYTF,TGTGCCAGCTCACCACCCGGGACAGGGGACTACTATGGCTACACCTTC
TRBJ1-6,-,-,TRBV9,CASSVAEIQQGSLHF,TGTGCCAGCAGCGTAGCTGAAATACAGCAGGGAAGCCTCCACTTT
TRBJ2-3,-,-,TRBV30,CAWSKRMQPGTDTQYF,TGTGCCTGGAGTAAAAGGATGCAACCGGGCACAGATACGCAGTATTTT
TRBJ1-5,few,-,TRBV30,CAWEDHSNQPQHF,TGTGCCTGGGAAGACCATAGCAATCAGCCCCAGCATTTT
TRBJ1-2,-,TRBD1,TRBV27,CASSLTGLVGYTF,TGTGCCAGCAGTCTGACAGGGTTGGTTGGCTACACCTTC
TRBJ2-3,-,TRBD2,TRBV7-3,CASSPTSGGPDTQYF,TGTGCCAGCAGCCCGACTAGCGGGGGGCCAGATACGCAGTATTTT
TRBJ1-1,-,-,TRBV30,CAMVRLGAFF,TGTGCCATGGTGCGGTTGGGAGCTTTCTTT
TRBJ1-3,-,-,TRBV18,CASSPRTDLSGNTIYF,TGTGCCAGCTCACCTAGGACGGACCTCTCTGGAAACACCATATATTTT
TRBJ2-2,-,-,TRBV7-8,CATAGTAGGTGELFF,TGTGCCACCGCCGGGACAGCCGGGGGAACCGGGGAGCTGTTTTTT
TRBJ2-7,-,TRBD1,TRBV2,CASSPGQGFSEQYF,TGTGCCAGCAGCCCAGGACAGGGTTTCTCCGAGCAGTACTTC
TRBJ2-1,many,TRBD1,TRBV19,CASSRGQGTEQFF,TGTGCCAGTAGTAGGGGACAGGGCACTGAGCAGTTCTTC
TRBJ1-1,-,TRBD1,TRBV6-5,CASSLRGLYTEAFF,TGTGCCAGCAGTTTGAGGGGGCTGTACACTGAAGCTTTCTTT
TRBJ1-1,-,-,TRBV7-9,CASSIRDTVSEAFF,TGTGCCAGCAGCATCAGGGATACCGTGTCTGAAGCTTTCTTT
TRBJ1-5,-,TRBD1,TRBV30,CAWSRGGGNQPQHF,TGTGCCTGGAGCAGGGGGGGAGGCAATCAGCCCCAGCATTTT
TRBJ2-7,-,-,TRBV5-1,CASSFGSGSSYEQYF,TGCGCCAGCAGCTTCGGGTCAGGGAGTTCGTACGAGCAGTACTTC
TRBJ2-7,-,TRBD2,TRBV9,CASSVGLAGYYEQYF,TGTGCCAGCAGCGTAGGACTAGCGGGGTATTACGAGCAGTACTTC
TRBJ2-1,few,TRBD2,TRBV19,CASSITGRALVDEQFF,TGTGCCAGTAGTATCACCGGGAGGGCCCTCGTGGATGAGCAGTTCTTC
TRBJ2-6,-,-,TRBV9,CASSATGAGANVLTF,TGTGCCAGCAGCGCGACAGGAGCTGGGGCCAACGTCCTGACTTTC
TRBJ1-2,once,-,TRBV7-2,CASSLVGSGTPYGYTF,TGTGCCAGCAGCCTAGTGGGTTCCGGGACGCCTTATGGCTACACCTTC
TRBJ1-1,-,-,TRBV7-2,CASSPQPNTEAFF,TGTGCCAGCAGCCCACAGCCGAACACTGAAGCTTTCTTT
TRBJ1-6,-,-,TRBV6-5,CASSFVTGFNSPLHF,TGTGCCAGCAGTTTCGTCACAGGGTTTAATTCACCCCTCCACTTT
TRBJ2-3,-,-,TRBV5-4,CASSLRSSGTDTQYF,TGTGCCAGCAGCTTGAGGTCTAGCGGCACAGATACGCAGTATTTT
TRBJ1-3,-,-,TRBV30,CAWSTRQISGNTIYF,TGTGCCTGGAGTACTCGACAGATCTCTGGAAACACCATATATTTT
TRBJ1-1,-,-,TRBV7-2,CASSPHMNTEAFF,TGTGCCAGCAGCCCCCACATGAACACTGAAGCTTTCTTT
TRBJ1-1,once,-,TRBV15,CATSRWRMNTEAFF,TGTGCCACCAGCAGGTGGAGGATGAACACTGAAGCTTTCTTT
TRBJ2-5,-,TRBD2,TRBV9,CASSAVSGRARETQYF,TGTGCCAGCAGCGCTGTTAGCGGGAGGGCCAGGGAGACCCAGTACTTC
TRBJ2-7,-,-,TRBV5-8,CASSLAAGYEQYF,TGTGCCAGCAGCTTGGCCGCGGGGTACGAGCAGTACTTC
TRBJ1-4,-,-,TRBV30,CAWRNVRTGGNEKLFF,TGTGCCTGGAGGAATGTACGTACCGGGGGTAATGAAAAACTGTTTTTT
TRBJ1-1,-,-,TRBV7-9,CASSLGAMNTEAFF,TGTGCCAGCAGCTTAGGGGCTATGAACACTGAAGCTTTCTTT
TRBJ1-2,-,-,TRBV19,CASSLLGTYGYTF,TGTGCCAGTAGCCTTTTGGGTACCTATGGCTACACCTTC
TRBJ2-3,-,TRBD1,TRBV7-2,CASSPDRGTDTQYF,TGTGCCAGCAGCCCGGACAGGGGCACAGATACGCAGTATTTT
TRBJ2-1,-,-,TRBV5-4,CASSPLPDSSYNEQFF,TGTGCCAGCAGCCCGCTTCCGGATAGCTCCTACAATGAGCAGTTCTTC
TRBJ2-7,-,TRBD2,TRBV5-4,CASSLDLGLAGGEQYF,TGTGCCAGCAGCTTGGACTTGGGACTAGCGGGTGGCGAGCAGTACTTC
TRBJ1-1,-,TRBD1,TRBV19,CASSTLPGQGNTEAFF,TGTGCCAGTAGTACCCTACCGGGACAGGGGAACACTGAAGCTTTCTTT
TRBJ2-7,-,-,TRBV6-5,CASRYADSEGREQYF,TGTGCCAGCAGGTACGCGGATTCCGAGGGTAGGGAGCAGTACTTC
TRBJ1-5,-,-,TRBV7-2,CASSLFGSQPQHF,TGTGCCAGCAGCTTATTCGGATCCCAGCCCCAGCATTTT
TRBJ2-7,-,TRBD1,TRBV7-2,CASSLKVPGRQGLNEQYF,TGTGCCAGCAGCTTAAAGGTACCCGGACGACAGGGATTGAACGAGCAGTACTTC